The source of this T cell receptor beta chain is a study of vaccination effects on CD4 cells after COVID-19. Study-wide background: Post-vaccine sampling occurred a median 72 days after the second dose.

Of note for this clone: Antigen: not known.

TCRdb's copy holds only in-frame clones and misses some; the assay was immunoSEQ multiplex PCR. This repertoire shows 25,000 to 35,000 clones, 70% to 75% found once; its top ten account for about 16%. Germline V lookup: CDR1 MDHEN, CDR2 SYDVKM. The CDR3 covers 14 residues. The V and J ends lost 3 bases and 5 bases respectively, with 13 bases between them. Having been cultured for roughly 11 days, the cells underwent CD4+ T cell isolation. Participants got two doses of BNT162b2 or mRNA-1273 vaccine. J is TRBJ2-5 and V is TRBV28; possibly TRBD2 for D (6 bases). The receptor comes from a human donor who received a COVID-19 vaccine. The starting material was CD4+ T cells from PBMCs cultured without peptide, obtained after COVID-19 vaccination. The chain's CDR3 is CASSLPGSRETQYF. The CDR3 DNA reads as TGTGCCAGCAGTTTGCCCGGGAGTAGGGAGACCCAGTACTTC.